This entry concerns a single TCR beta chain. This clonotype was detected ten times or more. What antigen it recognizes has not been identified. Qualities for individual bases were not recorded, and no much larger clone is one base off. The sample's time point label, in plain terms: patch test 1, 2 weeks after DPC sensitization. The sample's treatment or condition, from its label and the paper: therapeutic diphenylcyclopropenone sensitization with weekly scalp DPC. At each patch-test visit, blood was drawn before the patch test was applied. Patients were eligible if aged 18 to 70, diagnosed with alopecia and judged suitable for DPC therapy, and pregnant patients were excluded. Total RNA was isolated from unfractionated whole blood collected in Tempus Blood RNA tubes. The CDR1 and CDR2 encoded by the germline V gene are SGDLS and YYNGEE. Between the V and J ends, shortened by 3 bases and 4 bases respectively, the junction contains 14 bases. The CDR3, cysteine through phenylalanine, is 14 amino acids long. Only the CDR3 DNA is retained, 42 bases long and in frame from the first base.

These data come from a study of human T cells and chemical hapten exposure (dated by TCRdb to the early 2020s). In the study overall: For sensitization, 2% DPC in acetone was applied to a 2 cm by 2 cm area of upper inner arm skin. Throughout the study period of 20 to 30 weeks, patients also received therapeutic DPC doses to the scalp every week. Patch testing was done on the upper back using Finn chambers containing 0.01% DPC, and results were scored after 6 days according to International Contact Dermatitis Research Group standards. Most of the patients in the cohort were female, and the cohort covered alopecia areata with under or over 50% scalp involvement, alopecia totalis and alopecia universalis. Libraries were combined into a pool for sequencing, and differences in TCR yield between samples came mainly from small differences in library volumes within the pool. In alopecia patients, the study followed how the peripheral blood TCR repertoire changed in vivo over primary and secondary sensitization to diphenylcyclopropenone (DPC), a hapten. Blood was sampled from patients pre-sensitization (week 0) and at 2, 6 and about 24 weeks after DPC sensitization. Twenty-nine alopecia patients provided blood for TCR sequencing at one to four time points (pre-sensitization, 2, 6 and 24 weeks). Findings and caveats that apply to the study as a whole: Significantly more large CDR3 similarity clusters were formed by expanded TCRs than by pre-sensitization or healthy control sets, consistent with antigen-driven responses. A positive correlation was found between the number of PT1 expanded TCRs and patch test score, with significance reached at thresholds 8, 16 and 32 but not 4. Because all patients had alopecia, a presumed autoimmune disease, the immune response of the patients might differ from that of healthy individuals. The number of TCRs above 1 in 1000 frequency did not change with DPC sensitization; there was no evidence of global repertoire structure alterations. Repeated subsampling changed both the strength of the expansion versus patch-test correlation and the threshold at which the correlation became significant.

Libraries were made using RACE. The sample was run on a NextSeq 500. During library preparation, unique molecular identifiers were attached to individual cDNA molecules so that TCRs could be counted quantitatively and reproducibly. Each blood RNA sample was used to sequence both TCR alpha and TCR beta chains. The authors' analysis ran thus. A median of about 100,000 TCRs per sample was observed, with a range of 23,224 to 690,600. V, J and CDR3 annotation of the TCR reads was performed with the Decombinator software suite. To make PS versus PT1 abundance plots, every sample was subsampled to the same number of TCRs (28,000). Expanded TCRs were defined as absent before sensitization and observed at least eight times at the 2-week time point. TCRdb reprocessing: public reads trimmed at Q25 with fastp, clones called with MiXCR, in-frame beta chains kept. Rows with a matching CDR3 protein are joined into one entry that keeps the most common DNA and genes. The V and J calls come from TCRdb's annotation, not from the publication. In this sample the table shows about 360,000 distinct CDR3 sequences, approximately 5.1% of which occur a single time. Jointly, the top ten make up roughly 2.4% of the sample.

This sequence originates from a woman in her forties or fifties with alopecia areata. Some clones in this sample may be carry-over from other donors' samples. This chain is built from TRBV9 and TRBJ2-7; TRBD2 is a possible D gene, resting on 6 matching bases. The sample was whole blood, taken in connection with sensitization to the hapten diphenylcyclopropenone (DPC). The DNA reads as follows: TGTGCCAGCAGCGGACGGGACTCTGTGTACGAGCAGTACTTC. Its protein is CASSGRDSVYEQYF.